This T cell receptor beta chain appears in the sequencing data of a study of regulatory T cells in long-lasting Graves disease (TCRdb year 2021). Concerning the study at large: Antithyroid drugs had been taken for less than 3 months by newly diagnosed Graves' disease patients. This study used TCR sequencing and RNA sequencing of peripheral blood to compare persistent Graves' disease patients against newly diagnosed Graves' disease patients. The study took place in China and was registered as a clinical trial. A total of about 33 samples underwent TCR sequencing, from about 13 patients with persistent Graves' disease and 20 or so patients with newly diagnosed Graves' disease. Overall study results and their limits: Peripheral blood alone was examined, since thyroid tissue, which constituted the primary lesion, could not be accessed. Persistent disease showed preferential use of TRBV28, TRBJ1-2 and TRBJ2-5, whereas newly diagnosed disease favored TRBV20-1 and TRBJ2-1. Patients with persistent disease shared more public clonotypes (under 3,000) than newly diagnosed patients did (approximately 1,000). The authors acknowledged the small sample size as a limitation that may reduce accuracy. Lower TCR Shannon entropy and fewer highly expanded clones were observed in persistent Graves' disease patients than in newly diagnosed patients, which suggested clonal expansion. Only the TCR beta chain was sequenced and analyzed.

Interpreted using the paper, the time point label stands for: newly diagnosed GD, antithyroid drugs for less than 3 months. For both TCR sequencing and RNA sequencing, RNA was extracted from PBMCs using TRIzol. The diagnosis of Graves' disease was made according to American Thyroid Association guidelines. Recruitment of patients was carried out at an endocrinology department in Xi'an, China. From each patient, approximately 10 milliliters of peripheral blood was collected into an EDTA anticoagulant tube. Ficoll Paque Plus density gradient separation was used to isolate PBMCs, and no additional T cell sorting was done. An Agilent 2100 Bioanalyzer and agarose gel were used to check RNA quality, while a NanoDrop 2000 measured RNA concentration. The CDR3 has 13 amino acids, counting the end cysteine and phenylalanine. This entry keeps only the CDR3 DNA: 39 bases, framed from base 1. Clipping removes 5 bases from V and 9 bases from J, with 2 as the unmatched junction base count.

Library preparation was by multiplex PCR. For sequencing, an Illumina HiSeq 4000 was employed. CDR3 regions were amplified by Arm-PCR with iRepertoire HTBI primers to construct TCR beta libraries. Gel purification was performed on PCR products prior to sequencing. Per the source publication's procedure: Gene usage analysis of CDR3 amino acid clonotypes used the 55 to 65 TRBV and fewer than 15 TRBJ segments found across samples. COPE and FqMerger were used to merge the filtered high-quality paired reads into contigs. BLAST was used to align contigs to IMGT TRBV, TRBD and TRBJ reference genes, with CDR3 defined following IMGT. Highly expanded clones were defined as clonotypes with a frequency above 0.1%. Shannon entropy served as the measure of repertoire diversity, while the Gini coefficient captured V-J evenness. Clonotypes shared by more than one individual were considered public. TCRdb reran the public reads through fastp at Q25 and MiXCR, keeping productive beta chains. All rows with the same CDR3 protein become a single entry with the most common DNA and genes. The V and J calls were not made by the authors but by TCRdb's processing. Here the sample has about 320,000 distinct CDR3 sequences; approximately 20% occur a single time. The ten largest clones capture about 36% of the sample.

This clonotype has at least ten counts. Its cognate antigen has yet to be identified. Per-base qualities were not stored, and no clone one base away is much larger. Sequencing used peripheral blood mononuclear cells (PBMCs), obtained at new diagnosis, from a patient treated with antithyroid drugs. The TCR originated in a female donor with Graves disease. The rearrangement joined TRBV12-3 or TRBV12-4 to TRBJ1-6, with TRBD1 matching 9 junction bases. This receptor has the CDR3 CASSLDRGSPLHF. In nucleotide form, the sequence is TGTGCCAGCAGTCTGGACAGGGGTTCACCCCTCCACTTT.